These 20 T cell receptor beta chains share one sample of origin, sequenced in a study of technical replicates of blood from a handful of donors. The method was immunoSEQ multiplex PCR; TCRdb's version includes in-frame clones alone and lacks a portion of them. Among tens of thousands of clones listed, 92% were seen once. Sample: T cells isolated from PBMCs. The receptors originated from a human donor in good health.

The CDR3 DNA follows: TGTGCCAGCAGCGGGGGGACAGGGGGCTACGAGCAGTACTTC. It translates to CASSGGTGGYEQYF. This rearrangement joins TRBV5-6 to TRBJ2-7, with 11 bases aligning to TRBD1. The CDR3 consists of 14 residues. CDR1 SGHDT and CDR2 YYEEEE come from the germline V gene. J was trimmed by 3 bases and V by 4 bases; bases with no gene match: 3. Complete variable domain (other parts from reference TRBV5-6 and TRBJ2-7): DAGVTQSPTHLIKTRGQQVTLRCSPKSGHDTVSWYQQALGQGPQFIFQYYEEEERQRGNFPDRFSGHQFPNYSSELNVNALLLGDSALYLCASSGGTGGYEQYFGPGTRLTVT.

This clone was observed a single time. V gene TRBV5-1 combines with J gene TRBJ1-2, with D possibly TRBD1 on 5 matching bases. The V gene lost 1 base and the J gene lost 13 bases, with 20 bases spanning the gap. The CDR3 is 14 residues long. Germline V gene sequence: CDR1 SGHRS, CDR2 YFSETQ. CDR3 nucleotides: TGCGCCAGCAGCTTGTCTCCCTTCGGGGGGAAAAGCACCTTC. Protein: CASSLSPFGGKSTF.

The chain links TRBV28 to TRBJ2-7; D perhaps matches TRBD2 (6 bases). This CDR3 spans 15 amino acids. Between the trimmed V and J ends, which lost 6 bases and 0 bases, there was a span of 15 bases. Germline V lookup: CDR1 MDHEN, CDR2 SYDVKM. This CDR3 reads CASRRGIGSSYEQYF. As DNA, the CDR3 is TGTGCCAGCAGGCGCGGGATCGGAAGCTCCTACGAGCAGTACTTC.

The chain employs TRBV19 and TRBJ2-7; 7 bases are shared with TRBD1. The CDR3 is made up of 16 amino acids. CDR1 is LNHDA and CDR2 is SQIVND in the germline V gene (reference sequence). J lost 3 bases, V lost 2 bases, and 10 bases had no gene match. CDR3: CASSITHRGSIYEQYF. The CDR3 nucleotides read TGTGCCAGTAGTATAACCCACAGGGGCTCAATCTACGAGCAGTACTTC.

CDR3 loop: CASSIAGRQETQYF. CDR3 bases: TGTGCCAGCAGCATAGCGGGAAGGCAAGAGACCCAGTACTTC. The rearrangement joins TRBV25-1 to TRBJ2-5, with 8 bases fitting TRBD2. Germline CDR1 MGHDK, CDR2 SYGVNS. V shed 6 bases and J 2 bases; nucleotides not matched to a gene: 5. The CDR3 is 14 amino acids. The entire variable domain, with the rest obtained from reference TRBV25-1 and TRBJ2-5, is as follows: EADIYQTPRYLVIGTGKKITLECSQTMGHDKMYWYQQDPGMELHLIHYSYGVNSTEKGDLSSESTVSRIRTEHFPLTLESARPSHTSQYLCASSIAGRQETQYFGPGTRLLVL.

The rearrangement uses TRBV19 and TRBJ2-7; 8 bases are a match to TRBD1. Germline loops: CDR1 LNHDA, CDR2 SQIVND (reference sequence). Unmatched junction bases numbered 11, after V lost 1 base and J lost 0 bases. The CDR3 runs to 18 residues. Here the CDR3 DNA reads TGTGCCAGTAGTATAGCCGCCCCGGGACAGGCGTTCTCCTACGAGCAGTACTTC. It is translated as CASSIAAPGQAFSYEQYF. Looking up the rest from reference TRBV19 and TRBJ2-7 gives the full variable domain: DGGITQSPKYLFRKEGQNVTLSCEQNLNHDAMYWYRQDPGQGLRLIYYSQIVNDFQKGDIAEGYSVSREKKESFPLTVTSAQKNPTAFYLCASSIAAPGQAFSYEQYFGPGTRLTVT.

A single count supports this clone. The rearrangement links TRBV18 to TRBJ1-2, with TRBD1 matching 7 bases. V shed 6 bases and J 3 bases; nucleotides not matched to a gene: 4. The CDR3 is 13 amino acids. Per the germline V gene, CDR1 is KGHSH and CDR2 is LQKENI. The CDR3: CASSPGTDYGYTF. The DNA of the CDR3 is TGTGCCAGCTCTCCCGGGACAGACTATGGCTACACCTTC.

The V call is TRBV6-5, the J call TRBJ2-3; 8 bases are shared with TRBD1. V lost 5 bases to trimming and J lost 0 bases; unmatched junction nucleotides: 4. CDR1 and CDR2 from the germline V gene are MNHEY and SVGAGI. This CDR3 region has 15 residues. CDR3 sequence: CASSTDRESTDTQYF. CDR3 sequence (DNA): TGTGCCAGCAGTACGGACAGGGAGAGCACAGATACGCAGTATTTT.

The chain uses TRBV5-6 and TRBJ2-5; possibly TRBD1 for D (6 bases). Germline V gives CDR1 SGHDT, CDR2 YYEEEE. The CDR3 covers 15 residues. V lost 2 bases to trimming and J lost 3 bases, with 14 bases between them. CDR3 coding DNA: TGTGCCAGCAGCTTTTTACAGGGATTGGAAGAGACCCAGTACTTC. As protein: CASSFLQGLEETQYF. Looking up the rest from reference TRBV5-6 and TRBJ2-5 gives the full variable domain: DAGVTQSPTHLIKTRGQQVTLRCSPKSGHDTVSWYQQALGQGPQFIFQYYEEEERQRGNFPDRFSGHQFPNYSSELNVNALLLGDSALYLCASSFLQGLEETQYFGPGTRLLVL.

This clone is a singleton in its sample. V usage is TRBV6-6 and J usage is TRBJ1-5, with TRBD1 as a possible D gene (6 bases). CDR3 length equals 14 residues. V was trimmed by 6 bases and J by 5 bases, leaving 14 bases between them. Germline CDR1 and CDR2: MNHNY and SVGAGI (reference sequence). The CDR3 coding sequence is TGTGCCAGCAGCTTCTGGGGGGGCGATCAGCCCCAGCATTTT. Protein product: CASSFWGGDQPQHF.

This clone has just a few counts. V is TRBV30 and J is TRBJ1-1; 7 bases are a match to TRBD1. J lost 4 bases, V lost 0 bases, and 2 bases had no gene match. The CDR3 is 13 residues long. The germline V gene has CDR1 GTSNPN and CDR2 SVGIG (reference sequence). The CDR3 sequence: CAWSVQGLTEAFF. Here the CDR3 DNA reads TGTGCCTGGAGTGTACAGGGGCTCACTGAAGCTTTCTTT.

The rearrangement joins TRBV29-1 to TRBJ2-7; 8 bases are shared with TRBD2. There are 14 residues in the CDR3. J lost 6 bases, V lost 4 bases, and 11 bases had no gene match. Looked up from germline, CDR1 is SQVTM and CDR2 is ANQGSEA. DNA of the CDR3: TGCAGCGTTGTGTTAGGAGCGGGAGCACGCGAGCAGTACTTC. Protein: CSVVLGAGAREQYF.

As DNA, the CDR3 is TGTGCCAGCAGCTTAGGAGGTCAGCTTGAAGCTTTCTTT. Translation gives CASSLGGQLEAFF. The rearrangement joins TRBV7-9 to TRBJ1-1; D gene ambiguous. Germline lookup yields CDR1 SEHNR and CDR2 FQNEAQ (reference sequence). The CDR3 runs to 13 residues. The V end lost 1 base, the J end lost 7 bases, and 10 bases lay between the germline ends.

The rearrangement joins TRBV4-2 to TRBJ2-7; 9 nucleotides match TRBD2. The CDR3 length is 14 residues. V was clipped by 2 bases and J by 7 bases; unmatched bases: 6. CDR1 LGHNA and CDR2 YNFKEQ come from the germline V gene. CDR3 protein: CASSQSAGGREQYF. Written as DNA, the CDR3 is TGTGCCAGCAGCCAATCCGCGGGAGGGCGTGAGCAGTACTTC.

The gene calls are TRBV27 and TRBJ1-5, with D unclear. The CDR3 is 13 amino acids. Germline CDR1 reads MNHEY; CDR2 reads SMNVEV (reference sequence). V was clipped by 3 bases and J by 12 bases, with 15 bases between them. The CDR3 protein is CASSLIVGNNQHF. As DNA, the CDR3 is TGTGCCAGCAGTTTGATAGTCGGGAACAACCAGCATTTT.

J is TRBJ1-2 and V is TRBV11-3; D perhaps matches TRBD1 (6 bases). Germline V gene lookup returns CDR1 SGHNT and CDR2 YENEEA. Trimming shortened V by 5 bases and J by 7 bases, and 14 bases separated the two germline ends. The CDR3 is made up of 13 amino acids. DNA of the CDR3: TGTGCCAGCAGCCCTTTGGGGGCCGGTGGCTACACCTTC. Translation: CASSPLGAGGYTF. The full variable domain, its missing parts supplied by reference TRBV11-3 and TRBJ1-2, is EAGVVQSPRYKIIEKKQPVAFWCNPISGHNTLYWYLQNLGQGPELLIRYENEEAVDDSQLPKDRFSAERLKGVDSTLKIQPAELGDSAVYLCASSPLGAGGYTFGSGTRLTVV.

The chain couples TRBV7-3 to TRBJ1-1, with a possible D match to TRBD1 (5 bases). V was pared by 2 bases and J by 0 bases, with 7 bases between. CDR3 length: 14 amino acids. Germline V CDR1 and CDR2: SGHTA, FQGTGA. CDR3 bases: TGTGCCAGCAGCTTACAGGGTATGAACACTGAAGCTTTCTTT. It translates to CASSLQGMNTEAFF. The full variable domain, rest sourced from reference TRBV7-3 and TRBJ1-1, is GAGVSQTPSNKVTEKGKYVELRCDPISGHTALYWYRQSLGQGPEFLIYFQGTGAADDSGLPNDRFFAVRPEGSVSTLKIQRTERGDSAVYLCASSLQGMNTEAFFGQGTRLTVV.

V gene TRBV12-5 combines with J gene TRBJ1-2, with 8 bases matching TRBD1. V lost 0 bases to trimming and J lost 8 bases; unmatched junction nucleotides: 8. The CDR3 runs 15 residues. Germline assignment: CDR1 LGHNT and CDR2 FRNRAP. In DNA form, the CDR3 reads TGTGCTAGTGGTTTGGTACCCGGACAGGGAGGGGGCTACACCTTC. This sequence encodes CASGLVPGQGGGYTF.

This clone came up a few times. The chain couples TRBV19 to TRBJ1-4; 7 bases map to TRBD1. After removal of 1 base from V and 1 base from J, the junction contained 0 bases not matched to a gene. CDR1 is LNHDA, CDR2 SQIVND, per germline (reference sequence). The CDR3 consists of 15 residues. The CDR3 here is CASSIGDRTNEKLFF. In DNA, the CDR3 is TGTGCCAGTAGTATAGGGGACAGAACTAATGAAAAACTGTTTTTT.

CDR3 in amino acids: CASSHKIGGSYEQYF. The CDR3 DNA reads TGTGCCAGCTCACATAAAATAGGGGGATCCTACGAGCAGTACTTC. V and J are TRBV5-6 and TRBJ2-7; D is perhaps TRBD1 (6 bases). Trimming stripped 7 bases from V and 1 base from J, with 18 bases between. The CDR3 contains 15 residues. Germline loops: CDR1 SGHDT, CDR2 YYEEEE.